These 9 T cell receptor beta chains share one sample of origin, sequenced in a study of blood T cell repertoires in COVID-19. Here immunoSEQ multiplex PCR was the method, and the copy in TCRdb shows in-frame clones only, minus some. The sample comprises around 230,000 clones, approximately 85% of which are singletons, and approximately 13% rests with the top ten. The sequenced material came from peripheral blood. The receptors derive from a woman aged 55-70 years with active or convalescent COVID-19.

For the CDR3, the DNA is TGTGCCAATATCCCTTGGCGACTAGCGGGGGCCTACACCGGGGAGCTGTTTTTT. Amino acid sequence: CANIPWRLAGAYTGELFF. The rearrangement links TRBV7-7 to TRBJ2-2, with 12 nucleotides matching TRBD2. This CDR3 spans 18 amino acids. The germline V gene encodes CDR1 SSHAT and CDR2 FNYEAQ (reference sequence). Trimming cost V 10 bases and J 3 bases; bases outside gene matches: 15. The variable domain in full, with the rest retrieved from reference TRBV7-7 and TRBJ2-2, is GAGVSQSPRYKVTKRGQDVTLRCDPISSHATLYWYQQALGQGPEFLTYFNYEAQPDKSGLPSDRFSAERPEGSISTLTIQRTEQRDSAMYRCANIPWRLAGAYTGELFFGEGSRLTVL.

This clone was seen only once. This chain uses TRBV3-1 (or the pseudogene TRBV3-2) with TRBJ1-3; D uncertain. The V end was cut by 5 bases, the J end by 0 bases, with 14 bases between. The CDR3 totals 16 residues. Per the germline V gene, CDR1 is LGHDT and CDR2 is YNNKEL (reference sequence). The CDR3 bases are TGTGCCAGCAGCAAACCTCCACACCGCTCTGGAAACACCATATATTTT. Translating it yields CASSKPPHRSGNTIYF.

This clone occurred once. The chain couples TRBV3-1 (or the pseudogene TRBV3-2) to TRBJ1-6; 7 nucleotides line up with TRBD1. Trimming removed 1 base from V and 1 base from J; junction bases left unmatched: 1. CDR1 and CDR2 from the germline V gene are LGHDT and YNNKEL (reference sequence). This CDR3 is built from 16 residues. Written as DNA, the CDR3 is TGTGCCAGCAGCCAAGCAGGGGGTTCCTATAATTCACCCCTCCACTTT. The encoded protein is CASSQAGGSYNSPLHF.

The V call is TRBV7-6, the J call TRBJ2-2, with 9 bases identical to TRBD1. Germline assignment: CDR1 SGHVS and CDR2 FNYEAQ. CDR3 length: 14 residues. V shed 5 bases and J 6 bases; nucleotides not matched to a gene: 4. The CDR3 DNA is TGTGCCAGCAGCCTACGGACAGGGGCCGGGGAGCTGTTTTTT. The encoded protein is CASSLRTGAGELFF.

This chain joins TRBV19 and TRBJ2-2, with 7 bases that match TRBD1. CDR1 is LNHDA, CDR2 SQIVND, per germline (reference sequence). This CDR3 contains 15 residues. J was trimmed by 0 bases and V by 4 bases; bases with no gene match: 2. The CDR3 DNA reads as TGTGCCAGTAGTACCGGGACAGCGAACACCGGGGAGCTGTTTTTT. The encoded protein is CASSTGTANTGELFF.

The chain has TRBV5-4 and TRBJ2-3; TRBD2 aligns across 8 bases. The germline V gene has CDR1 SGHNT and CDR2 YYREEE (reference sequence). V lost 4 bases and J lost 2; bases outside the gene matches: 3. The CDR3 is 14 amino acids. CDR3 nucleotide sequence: TGTGCCAGCAGCCCCGGACTAGCCACAGATACGCAGTATTTT. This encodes CASSPGLATDTQYF.

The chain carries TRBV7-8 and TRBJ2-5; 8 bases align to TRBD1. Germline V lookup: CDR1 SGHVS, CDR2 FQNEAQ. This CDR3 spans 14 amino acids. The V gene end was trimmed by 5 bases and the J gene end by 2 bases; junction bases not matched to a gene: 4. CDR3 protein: CASSPDRVQETQYF. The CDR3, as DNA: TGTGCCAGCAGCCCGGACAGGGTTCAAGAGACCCAGTACTTC.

The CDR3 is CASSNQGGGNTIYF. The CDR3 nucleotides are TGTGCCAGCAGCAACCAGGGGGGTGGAAACACCATATATTTT. The chain has TRBV7-2 and TRBJ1-3; 7 nucleotides agree with TRBD1. Germline CDR1 and CDR2: SGHTA and FQGNSA. CDR3 length: 14 amino acids. V lost 5 bases to trimming and J lost 3 bases; unmatched junction nucleotides: 4. The complete variable domain, with remaining parts taken from reference TRBV7-2 and TRBJ1-3, reads GAGVSQSPSNKVTEKGKDVELRCDPISGHTALYWYRQSLGQGLEFLIYFQGNSAPDKSGLPSDRFSAERTGGSVSTLTIQRTQQEDSAVYLCASSNQGGGNTIYFGEGSWLTVV.

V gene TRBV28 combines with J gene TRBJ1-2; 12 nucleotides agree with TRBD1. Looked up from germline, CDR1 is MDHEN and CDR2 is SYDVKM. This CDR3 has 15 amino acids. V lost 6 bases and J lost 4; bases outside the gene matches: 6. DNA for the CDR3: TGTGCCAGCAGCCCCGGGACAGGGGGCTTCTATGGCTACACCTTC. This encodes CASSPGTGGFYGYTF.